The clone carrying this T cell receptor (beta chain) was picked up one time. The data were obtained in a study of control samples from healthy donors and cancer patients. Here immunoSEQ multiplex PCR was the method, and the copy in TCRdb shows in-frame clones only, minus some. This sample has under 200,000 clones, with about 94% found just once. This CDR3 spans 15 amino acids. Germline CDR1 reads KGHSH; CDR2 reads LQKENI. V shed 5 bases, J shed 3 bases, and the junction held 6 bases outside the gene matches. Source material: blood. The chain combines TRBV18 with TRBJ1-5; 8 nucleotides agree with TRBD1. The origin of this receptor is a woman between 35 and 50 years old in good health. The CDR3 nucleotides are TGTGCCAGCTCAATACGGACAGGGCCCAATCAGCCCCAGCATTTT. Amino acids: CASSIRTGPNQPQHF.